This T cell receptor (beta chain) was obtained from a study of blood T cells in healthy people across ages (dated by TCRdb to the mid-2010s). Study-wide context: In model experiments, roughly one uniquely barcoded TCR beta cDNA molecule per two T cells was captured by template switching. Using deep sequencing normalized with unique cDNA molecular identifiers, the study measured how TCR beta repertoire diversity changes with age. The donors were split into four age groups: young (average 16 years), middle-aged (more than 35), aged (roughly 65) and long-lived (about 74). To avoid experimental bias, donors of different ages were randomly spread across the sequencing lanes. The study analyzed two additional independent replicas of 1 million unique cDNA reads from the same blood draw for two donors, one aged 18 to 29 and one aged 80 or older.

Remarks on this clonotype: It has no known antigen specificity. Base qualities are not at hand, and no much larger clone is one base apart.

V loses 3 bases of germline sequence and J loses 8 bases, and the interval between the two ends is 16 bases. CDR3 length: 15 amino acids, cysteine to phenylalanine. Of the read, only the CDR3 DNA is kept; its 45 bases are in frame from base 1. CDR1 LGHNA and CDR2 YSLEER were looked up in the germline V gene. Results and caveats for the whole study, not just this receptor: Because donor CMV infection status was unknown, age-related changes in expanded clonotypes were potentially confounded. Bulk unsorted PBMC profiling prevented conclusive comparison of naive and antigen-experienced compartments. Estimates of total diversity from one million sequenced T cells were regarded as lower bounds and underestimates. There was a strong correlation between observed TCR beta diversity and the percentage of naive T cells measured by flow cytometry. As age increased, observed TCR beta diversity per million T cells dropped in a roughly linear way, and a significant reduction was already evident by age about 40. Compared with the aged group, the long-lived group had more naive CD4+ T cells, fewer expanded clones and increased TCR diversity, suggesting age selection.

The donors were 40 or so Caucasian individuals from Russia, aged roughly 6 to 90 years, who were systemically healthy. Around 10 milliliters of peripheral blood were collected from each donor into EDTA-treated Vacutainer tubes. PBMCs were isolated by Ficoll-Paque density-gradient centrifugation, with at least 6 million obtained per sample. Total RNA was extracted from PBMCs with Trizol reagent, with at least 5 micrograms obtained per sample. Naive CD45RAhigh/CD27high T cell percentages were measured by flow cytometry on a PBMC aliquot from every donor. Library construction relied on 5' RACE. Data came from an Illumina HiSeq 2500. The second PCR ran for about 6 to 12 cycles and used a J-beta primer mix along with a sample-barcoded 5' primer. Each TCR beta cDNA molecule received a unique molecular identifier from a template-switch 5' adaptor carrying 12 random nucleotides. At least 2.5 million CDR3-containing paired-end reads were obtained from each sample. First-strand cDNA synthesis was performed from all RNA using the Mint cDNA synthesis kit, with priming by a TRBC-specific oligonucleotide. Following uracil-DNA glycosylase treatment, a first 18-cycle PCR with universal primers M1SS and BC2_uni_R was performed on all cDNA. The authors' pipeline ran thus. For normalization, 1 million high-quality reads were randomly selected from each sample, with every read carrying a distinct molecular identifier. Reads sharing molecular identifiers were discarded rather than binned into consensus sequences. MiTCR, with a Q25 quality threshold and the strictest error-elimination algorithm, was used for CDR3 identification, clonotype clustering and error correction. A nonparametric unseen species model using Euler transformation provided a lower-bound estimate of total TCR beta diversity. TCRdb reran the public reads through fastp at Q25 and MiXCR, keeping productive beta chains. Rows matching on CDR3 protein sequence are summarized as one entry with the most common DNA and genes. The V and J calls and clone size come from TCRdb's table, not from the authors' own analysis. This sample gives just over 1 million distinct CDR3 sequences in total; less than 50% of them show up just once. The ten largest clones take up 18% of the sample.

The V and J segments used are TRBV4-3 and TRBJ1-4, with no confidently assigned D gene. The sequenced sample was blood. This receptor was identified in a woman aged 55-70 years in good health. The DNA sequence is as follows: TGCGCCAGCAGCCATTACCGACAAACCAGCGAAAAACTGTTTTTT. Its product reads: CASSHYRQTSEKLFF.